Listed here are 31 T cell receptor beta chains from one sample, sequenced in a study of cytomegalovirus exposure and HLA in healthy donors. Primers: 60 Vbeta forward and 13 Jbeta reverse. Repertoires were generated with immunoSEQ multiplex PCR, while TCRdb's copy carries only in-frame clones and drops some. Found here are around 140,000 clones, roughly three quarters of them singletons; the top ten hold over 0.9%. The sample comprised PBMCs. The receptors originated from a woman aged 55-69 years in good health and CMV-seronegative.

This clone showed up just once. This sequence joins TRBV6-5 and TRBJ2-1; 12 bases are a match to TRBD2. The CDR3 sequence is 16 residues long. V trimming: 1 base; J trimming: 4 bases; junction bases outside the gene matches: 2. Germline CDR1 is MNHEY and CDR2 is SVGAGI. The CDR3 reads CASSYWTSGEYNEQFF. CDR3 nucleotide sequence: TGTGCCAGCAGTTACTGGACTAGCGGGGAGTACAATGAGCAGTTCTTC.

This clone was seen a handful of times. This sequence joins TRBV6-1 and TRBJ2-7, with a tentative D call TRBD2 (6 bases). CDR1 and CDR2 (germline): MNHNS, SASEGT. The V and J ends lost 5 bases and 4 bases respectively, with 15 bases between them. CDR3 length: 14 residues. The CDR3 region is CASSTGAVGYEQYF. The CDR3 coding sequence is TGTGCCAGCAGTACGGGAGCTGTTGGTTACGAGCAGTACTTC.

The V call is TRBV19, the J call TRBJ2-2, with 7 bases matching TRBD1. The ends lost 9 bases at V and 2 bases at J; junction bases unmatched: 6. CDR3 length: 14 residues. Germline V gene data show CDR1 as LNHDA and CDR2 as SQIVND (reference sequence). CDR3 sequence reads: CASRTGDNTGELFF. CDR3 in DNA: TGTGCCAGCAGGACAGGAGATAACACCGGGGAGCTGTTTTTT.

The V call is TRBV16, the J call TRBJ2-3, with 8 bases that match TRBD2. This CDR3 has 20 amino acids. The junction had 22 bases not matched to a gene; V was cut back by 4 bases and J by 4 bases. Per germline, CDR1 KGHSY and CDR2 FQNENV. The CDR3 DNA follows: TGTGCCAGCAGCCGAATCCCGGGCTCGAAGGTTAGCGGGGCATCAGATACGCAGTATTTT. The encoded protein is CASSRIPGSKVSGASDTQYF.

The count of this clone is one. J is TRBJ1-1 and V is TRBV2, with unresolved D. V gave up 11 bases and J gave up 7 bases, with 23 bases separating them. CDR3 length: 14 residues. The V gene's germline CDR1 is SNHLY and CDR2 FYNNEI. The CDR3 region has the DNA TGTGCCTCCAAGGGAGACGGGAGAGTAATTGAAGCTTTCTTT. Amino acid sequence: CASKGDGRVIEAFF.

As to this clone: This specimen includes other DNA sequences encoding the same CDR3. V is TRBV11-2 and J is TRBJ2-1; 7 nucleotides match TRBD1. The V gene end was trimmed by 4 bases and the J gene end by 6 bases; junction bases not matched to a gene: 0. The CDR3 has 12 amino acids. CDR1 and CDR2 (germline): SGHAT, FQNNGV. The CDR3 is CASSYRGNEQFF. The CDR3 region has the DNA TGTGCCAGCAGCTACAGGGGCAATGAGCAGTTCTTC. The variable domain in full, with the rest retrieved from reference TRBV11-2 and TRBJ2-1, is EAGVAQSPRYKIIEKRQSVAFWCNPISGHATLYWYQQILGQGPKLLIQFQNNGVVDDSQLPKDRFSAERLKGVDSTLKIQPAKLEDSAVYLCASSYRGNEQFFGPGTRLTVL.

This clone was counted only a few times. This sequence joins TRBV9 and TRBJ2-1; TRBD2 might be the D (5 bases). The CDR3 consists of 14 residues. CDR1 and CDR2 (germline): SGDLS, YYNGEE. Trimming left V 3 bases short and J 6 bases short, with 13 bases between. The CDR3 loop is CASSARVEGNEQFF. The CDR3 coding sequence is TGTGCCAGCAGCGCCCGGGTCGAGGGCAATGAGCAGTTCTTC.

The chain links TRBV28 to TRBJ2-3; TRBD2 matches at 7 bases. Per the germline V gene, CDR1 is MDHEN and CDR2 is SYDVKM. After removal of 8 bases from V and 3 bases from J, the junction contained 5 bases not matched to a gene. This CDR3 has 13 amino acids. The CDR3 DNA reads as TGTGCCAGCGGACTAGTAGGGACAGATACGCAGTATTTT. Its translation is CASGLVGTDTQYF.

The CDR3 loop reads CASSLWRGRVNGYTF. CDR3 DNA: TGTGCCAGCAGCTTGTGGAGGGGGAGGGTTAATGGCTACACCTTC. The rearrangement uses TRBV5-6 and TRBJ1-2; the D gene is possibly TRBD1 (6 bases). Germline V gives CDR1 SGHDT, CDR2 YYEEEE. V was trimmed by 1 base and J by 6 bases, leaving 16 bases between them. This CDR3 region has 15 residues.

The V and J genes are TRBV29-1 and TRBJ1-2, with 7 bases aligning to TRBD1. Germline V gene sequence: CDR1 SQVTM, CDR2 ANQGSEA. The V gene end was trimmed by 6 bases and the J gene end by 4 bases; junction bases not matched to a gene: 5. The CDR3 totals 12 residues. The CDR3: CSVGDRTYGYTF. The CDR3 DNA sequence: TGCAGCGTGGGGGACAGAACCTATGGCTACACCTTC.

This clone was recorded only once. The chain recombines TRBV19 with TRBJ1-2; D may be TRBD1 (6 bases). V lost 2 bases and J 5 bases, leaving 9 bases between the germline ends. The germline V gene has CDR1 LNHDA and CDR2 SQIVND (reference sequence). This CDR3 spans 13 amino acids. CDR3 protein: CASSITGFYGYTF. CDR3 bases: TGTGCCAGTAGTATAACAGGGTTTTATGGCTACACCTTC.

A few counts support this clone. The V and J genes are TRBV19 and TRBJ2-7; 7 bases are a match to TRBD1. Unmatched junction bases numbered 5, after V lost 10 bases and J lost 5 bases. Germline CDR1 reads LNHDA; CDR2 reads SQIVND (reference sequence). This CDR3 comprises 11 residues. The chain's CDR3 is CATTGYDEQYF. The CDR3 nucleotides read TGTGCCACGACAGGGTACGACGAGCAGTACTTC. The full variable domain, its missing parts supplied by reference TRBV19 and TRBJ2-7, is DGGITQSPKYLFRKEGQNVTLSCEQNLNHDAMYWYRQDPGQGLRLIYYSQIVNDFQKGDIAEGYSVSREKKESFPLTVTSAQKNPTAFYLCATTGYDEQYFGPGTRLTVT.

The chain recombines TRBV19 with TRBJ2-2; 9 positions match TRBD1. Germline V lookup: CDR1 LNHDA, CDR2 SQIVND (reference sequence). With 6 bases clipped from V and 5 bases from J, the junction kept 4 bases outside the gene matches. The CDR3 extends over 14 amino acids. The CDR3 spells CASRRTGATGELFF. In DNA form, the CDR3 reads TGTGCCAGTAGGCGGACAGGGGCTACCGGGGAGCTGTTTTTT.

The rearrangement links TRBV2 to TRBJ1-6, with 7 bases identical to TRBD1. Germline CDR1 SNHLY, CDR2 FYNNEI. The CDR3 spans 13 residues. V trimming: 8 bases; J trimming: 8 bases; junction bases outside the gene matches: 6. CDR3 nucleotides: TGTGCCAGCCTCAGGGACAGATATTCACCCCTCCACTTT. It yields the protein CASLRDRYSPLHF. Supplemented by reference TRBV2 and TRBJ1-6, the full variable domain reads EPEVTQTPSHQVTQMGQEVILRCVPISNHLYFYWYRQILGQKVEFLVSFYNNEISEKSEIFDDQFSVERPDGSNFTLKIRSTKLEDSAMYFCASLRDRYSPLHFGNGTRLTVT.

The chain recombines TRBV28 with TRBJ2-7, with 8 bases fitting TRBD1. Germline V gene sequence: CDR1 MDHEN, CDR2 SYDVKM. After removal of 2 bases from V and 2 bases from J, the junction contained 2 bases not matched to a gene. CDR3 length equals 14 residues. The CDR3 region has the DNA TGTGCCAGCAGTTTACTACAGGGGGCCTACGAGCAGTACTTC. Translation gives CASSLLQGAYEQYF.

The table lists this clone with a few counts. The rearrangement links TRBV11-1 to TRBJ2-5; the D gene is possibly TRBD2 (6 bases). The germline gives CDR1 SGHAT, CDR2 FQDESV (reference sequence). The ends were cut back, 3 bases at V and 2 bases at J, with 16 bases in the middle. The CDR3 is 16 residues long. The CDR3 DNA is TGTGCCAGCAGCTTGGAGACCGGGACTCCACAAGAGACCCAGTACTTC. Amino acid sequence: CASSLETGTPQETQYF.

Here the CDR3 DNA reads TGTGCCAGCAGCTCGAGGACAGGGCAAGGAAACACCATATATTTT. It yields the protein CASSSRTGQGNTIYF. The genes are TRBV11-2 and TRBJ1-3; 8 positions agree with TRBD1. V lost 4 bases and J lost 4; bases outside the gene matches: 6. CDR3 size: 15 residues. Germline V gene sequence: CDR1 SGHAT, CDR2 FQNNGV.

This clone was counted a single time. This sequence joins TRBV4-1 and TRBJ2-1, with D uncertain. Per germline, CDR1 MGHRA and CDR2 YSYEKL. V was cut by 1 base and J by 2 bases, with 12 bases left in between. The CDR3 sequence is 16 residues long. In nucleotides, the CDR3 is TGCGCCAGCAGCCAAGGGGCAGCTTTTACCTACAATGAGCAGTTCTTC. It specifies CASSQGAAFTYNEQFF.

For the CDR3, the DNA is TGCGCCAGCAGCCTGTCCCAGGGCGAGGATGGCTACACCTTC. It is translated as CASSLSQGEDGYTF. The chain uses TRBV5-1 and TRBJ1-2; D is possibly TRBD1 (5 bases). The germline V gene encodes CDR1 SGHRS and CDR2 YFSETQ. With 4 bases removed from V and 6 bases from J, the gap between germline ends came to 16 bases. This CDR3 has 14 residues. Combining the CDR3 with reference TRBV5-1 and TRBJ1-2 gives the whole variable domain KAGVTQTPRYLIKTRGQQVTLSCSPISGHRSVSWYQQTPGQGLQFLFEYFSETQRNKGNFPGRFSGRQFSNSRSEMNVSTLELGDSALYLCASSLSQGEDGYTFGSGTRLTVV.

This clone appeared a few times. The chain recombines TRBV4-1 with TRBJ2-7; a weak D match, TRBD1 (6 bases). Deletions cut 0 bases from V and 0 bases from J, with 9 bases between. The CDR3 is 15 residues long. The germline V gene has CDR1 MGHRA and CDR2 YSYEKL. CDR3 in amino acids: CASSQDTGLSYEQYF. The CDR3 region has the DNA TGCGCCAGCAGCCAAGATACAGGGCTCTCCTACGAGCAGTACTTC.

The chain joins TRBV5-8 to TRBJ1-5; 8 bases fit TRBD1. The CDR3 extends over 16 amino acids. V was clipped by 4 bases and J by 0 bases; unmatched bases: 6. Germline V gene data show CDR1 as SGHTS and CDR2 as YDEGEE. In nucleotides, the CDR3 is TGTGCCAGCAGCGTCGACAGGGGCCGTAGCAATCAGCCCCAGCATTTT. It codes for CASSVDRGRSNQPQHF.

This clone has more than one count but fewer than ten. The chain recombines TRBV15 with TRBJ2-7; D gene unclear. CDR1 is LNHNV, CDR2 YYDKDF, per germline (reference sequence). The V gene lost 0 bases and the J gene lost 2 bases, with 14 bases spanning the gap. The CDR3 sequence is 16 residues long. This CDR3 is CATSRDMTSAPYEQYF. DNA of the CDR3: TGTGCCACCAGCAGAGATATGACCAGCGCTCCCTACGAGCAGTACTTC.

The CDR3 region is CASSYSRGPNTEAFF. The CDR3 DNA is TGTGCCAGCAGTTACTCCAGGGGCCCGAACACTGAAGCTTTCTTT. This chain joins TRBV6-5 and TRBJ1-1; D perhaps matches TRBD1 (6 bases). V was trimmed by 0 bases and J by 1 base, leaving 9 bases between them. The CDR3 is 15 amino acids. CDR1 is MNHEY and CDR2 is SVGAGI in the germline V gene.

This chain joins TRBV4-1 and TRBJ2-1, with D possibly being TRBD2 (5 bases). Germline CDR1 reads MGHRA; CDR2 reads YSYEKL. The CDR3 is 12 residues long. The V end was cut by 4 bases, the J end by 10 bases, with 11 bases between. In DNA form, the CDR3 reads TGCGCCAGCAGCCCCTCCTCGGGGGAGCAGTTCTTC. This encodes CASSPSSGEQFF.

For the CDR3, the DNA is TGTGCCTGGAGTCCCTCCCCTAGCGGGATCGAGACCCAGTACTTC. It translates to CAWSPSPSGIETQYF. The chain recombines TRBV30 with TRBJ2-5; 9 bases fit TRBD2. The J segment lost 5 bases and the V segment lost 2 bases, leaving 9 bases of the junction unmatched. CDR1 is GTSNPN and CDR2 is SVGIG in the germline V gene (reference sequence). The CDR3 is 15 amino acids.

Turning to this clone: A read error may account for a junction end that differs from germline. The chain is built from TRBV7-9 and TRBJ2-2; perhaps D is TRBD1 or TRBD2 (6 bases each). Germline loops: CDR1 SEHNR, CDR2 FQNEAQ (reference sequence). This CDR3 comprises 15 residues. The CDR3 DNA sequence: TGTTCCAGCAGCTTAGGGGGGCCAAACACCGGGGAGCTGTTTTTT. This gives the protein CSSSLGGPNTGELFF.

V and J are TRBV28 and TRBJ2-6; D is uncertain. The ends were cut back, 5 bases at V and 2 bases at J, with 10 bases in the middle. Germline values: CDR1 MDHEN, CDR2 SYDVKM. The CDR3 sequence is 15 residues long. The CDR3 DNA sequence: TGTGCCAGCAGTCCTTATGAGGCTGGGGCCAACGTCCTGACTTTC. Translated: CASSPYEAGANVLTF.

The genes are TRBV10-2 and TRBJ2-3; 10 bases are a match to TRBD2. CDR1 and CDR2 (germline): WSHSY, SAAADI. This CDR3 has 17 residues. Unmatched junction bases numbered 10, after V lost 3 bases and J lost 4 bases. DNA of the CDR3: TGCGCCAGCAGTGATACAGCTAGCGGGAGAGAATCAGATACGCAGTATTTT. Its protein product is CASSDTASGRESDTQYF.

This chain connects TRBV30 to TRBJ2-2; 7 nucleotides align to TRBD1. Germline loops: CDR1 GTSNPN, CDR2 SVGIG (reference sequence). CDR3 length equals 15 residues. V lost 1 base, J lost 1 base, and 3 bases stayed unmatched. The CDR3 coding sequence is TGTGCCTGGAGTGCAGGGGGTGGGAACACCGGGGAGCTGTTTTTT. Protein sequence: CAWSAGGGNTGELFF.

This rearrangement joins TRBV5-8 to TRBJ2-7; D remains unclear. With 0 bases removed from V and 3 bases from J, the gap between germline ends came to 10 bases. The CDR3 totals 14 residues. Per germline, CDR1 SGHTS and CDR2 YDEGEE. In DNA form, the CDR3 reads TGTGCCAGCAGCTTGGGAGCGAAAGGCTACGAGCAGTACTTC. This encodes CASSLGAKGYEQYF.

The CDR3 spells CASSATGYNEQFF. The CDR3 DNA is TGTGCCAGCAGCGCGACAGGGTACAATGAGCAGTTCTTC. The chain combines TRBV11-2 with TRBJ2-1, with 7 bases matching TRBD1. CDR1 and CDR2 from the germline V gene are SGHAT and FQNNGV. V trimming: 5 bases; J trimming: 4 bases; junction bases outside the gene matches: 2. This CDR3 comprises 13 residues.